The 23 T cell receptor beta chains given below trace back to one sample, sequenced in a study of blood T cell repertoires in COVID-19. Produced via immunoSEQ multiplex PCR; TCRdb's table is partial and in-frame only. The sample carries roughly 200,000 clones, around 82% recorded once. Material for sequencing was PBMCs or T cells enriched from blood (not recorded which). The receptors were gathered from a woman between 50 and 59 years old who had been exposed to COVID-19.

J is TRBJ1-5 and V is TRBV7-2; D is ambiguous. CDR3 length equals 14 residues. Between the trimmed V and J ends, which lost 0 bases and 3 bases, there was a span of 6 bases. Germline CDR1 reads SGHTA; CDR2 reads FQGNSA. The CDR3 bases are TGTGCCAGCAGCTTAGCAGGAGCCAATCAGCCCCAGCATTTT. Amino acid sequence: CASSLAGANQPQHF.

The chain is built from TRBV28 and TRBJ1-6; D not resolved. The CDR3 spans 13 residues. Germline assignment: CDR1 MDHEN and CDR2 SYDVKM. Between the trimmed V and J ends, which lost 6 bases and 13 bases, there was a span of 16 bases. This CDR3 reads CASRDWSREPLHF. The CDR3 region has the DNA TGTGCCAGCAGGGATTGGAGTAGGGAGCCCCTCCACTTT.

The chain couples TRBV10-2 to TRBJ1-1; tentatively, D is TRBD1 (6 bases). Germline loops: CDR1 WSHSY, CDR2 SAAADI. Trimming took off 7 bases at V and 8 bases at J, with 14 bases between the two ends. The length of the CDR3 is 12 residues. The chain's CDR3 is CASKRTGGEAFF. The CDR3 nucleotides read TGCGCCAGCAAGAGGACGGGGGGCGAAGCTTTCTTT.

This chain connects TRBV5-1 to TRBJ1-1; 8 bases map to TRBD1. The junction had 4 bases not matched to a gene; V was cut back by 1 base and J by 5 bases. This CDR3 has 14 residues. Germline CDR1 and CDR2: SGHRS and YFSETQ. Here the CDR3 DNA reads TGCGCCAGCAGCTTGCCAGGGGGCAGGACTGAAGCTTTCTTT. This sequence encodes CASSLPGGRTEAFF.

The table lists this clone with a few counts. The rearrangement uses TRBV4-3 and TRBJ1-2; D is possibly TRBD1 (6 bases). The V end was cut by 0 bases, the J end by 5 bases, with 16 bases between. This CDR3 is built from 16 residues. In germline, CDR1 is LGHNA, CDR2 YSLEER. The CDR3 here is CASSQDGTGLRYGYTF. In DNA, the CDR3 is TGCGCCAGCAGCCAAGATGGAACAGGGTTACGGTATGGCTACACCTTC.

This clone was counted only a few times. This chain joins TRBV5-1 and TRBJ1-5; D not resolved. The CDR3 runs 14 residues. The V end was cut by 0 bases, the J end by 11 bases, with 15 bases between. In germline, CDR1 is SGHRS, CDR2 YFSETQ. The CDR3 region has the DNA TGCGCCAGCAGCTTGGACAGCCGCGATAGGTCCCAGCATTTT. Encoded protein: CASSLDSRDRSQHF.

The CDR3, as DNA: TGTGCCAGCAGCTTGGCGGGTAGCAATCAGCCCCAGCATTTT. Translated: CASSLAGSNQPQHF. The V call is TRBV5-4, the J call TRBJ1-5; no clear D. Trimming cost V 0 bases and J 0 bases, with 4 bases left between them. Per germline, CDR1 SGHNT and CDR2 YYREEE (reference sequence). The CDR3 is 14 residues long.

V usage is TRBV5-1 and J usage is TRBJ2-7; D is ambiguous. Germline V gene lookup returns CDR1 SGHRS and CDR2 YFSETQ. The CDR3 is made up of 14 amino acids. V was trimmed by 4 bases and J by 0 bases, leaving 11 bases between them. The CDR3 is CASSPTTSSYEQYF. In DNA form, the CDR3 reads TGCGCCAGCAGCCCCACAACCAGCTCCTACGAGCAGTACTTC.

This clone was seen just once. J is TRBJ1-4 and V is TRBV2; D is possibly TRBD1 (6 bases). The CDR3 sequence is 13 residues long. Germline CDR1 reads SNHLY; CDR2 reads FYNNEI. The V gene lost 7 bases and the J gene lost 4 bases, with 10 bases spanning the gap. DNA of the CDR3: TGTGCCAGCATAGGACAGAATAATGAAAAACTGTTTTTT. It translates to CASIGQNNEKLFF.

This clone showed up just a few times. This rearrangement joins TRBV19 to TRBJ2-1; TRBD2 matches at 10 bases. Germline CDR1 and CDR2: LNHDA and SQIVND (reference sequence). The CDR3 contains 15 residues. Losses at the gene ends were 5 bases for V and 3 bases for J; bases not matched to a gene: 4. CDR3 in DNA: TGTGCCAGTAGTCGCCGGACTAGCGGCTACAATGAGCAGTTCTTC. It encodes CASSRRTSGYNEQFF.

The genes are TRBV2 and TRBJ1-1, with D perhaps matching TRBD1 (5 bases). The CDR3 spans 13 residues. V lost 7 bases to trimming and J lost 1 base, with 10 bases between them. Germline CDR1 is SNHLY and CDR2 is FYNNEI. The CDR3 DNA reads TGTGCCAGCACCGGACACCCGAACACTGAAGCTTTCTTT. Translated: CASTGHPNTEAFF.

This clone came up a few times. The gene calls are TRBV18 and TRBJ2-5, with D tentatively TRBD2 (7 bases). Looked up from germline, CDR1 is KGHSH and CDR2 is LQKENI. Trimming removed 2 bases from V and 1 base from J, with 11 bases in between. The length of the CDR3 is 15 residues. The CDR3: CASSPIGGAQETQYF. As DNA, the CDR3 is TGTGCCAGCTCACCAATTGGGGGGGCCCAAGAGACCCAGTACTTC.

Here the CDR3 reads CASSWYGVSNQPQHF. The DNA for the CDR3 is TGTGCCAGCAGTTGGTACGGGGTTAGTAATCAGCCCCAGCATTTT. This rearrangement joins TRBV6-2 or TRBV6-3 to TRBJ1-5, with D hard to call. CDR3 length equals 15 residues. The germline V and J ends were trimmed by 4 bases and 4 bases, with 14 bases remaining between them. Germline CDR1 MNHEY, CDR2 SVGEGT.

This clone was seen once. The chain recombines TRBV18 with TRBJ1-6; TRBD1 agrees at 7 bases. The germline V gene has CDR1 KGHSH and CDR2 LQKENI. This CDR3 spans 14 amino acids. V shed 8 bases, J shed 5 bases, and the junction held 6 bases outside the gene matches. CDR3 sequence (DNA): TGTGCCAGCGCTATGGACAGGAATAATTCACCCCTCCACTTT. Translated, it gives CASAMDRNNSPLHF.

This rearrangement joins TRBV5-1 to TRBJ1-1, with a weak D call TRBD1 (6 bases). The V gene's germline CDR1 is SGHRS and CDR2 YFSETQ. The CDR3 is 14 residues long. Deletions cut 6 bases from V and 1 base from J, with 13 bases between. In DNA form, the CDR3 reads TGCGCCAGCAAGCGGATCAGGGGGAACACTGAAGCTTTCTTT. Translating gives CASKRIRGNTEAFF. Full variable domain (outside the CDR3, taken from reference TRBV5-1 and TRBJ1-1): KAGVTQTPRYLIKTRGQQVTLSCSPISGHRSVSWYQQTPGQGLQFLFEYFSETQRNKGNFPGRFSGRQFSNSRSEMNVSTLELGDSALYLCASKRIRGNTEAFFGQGTRLTVV.

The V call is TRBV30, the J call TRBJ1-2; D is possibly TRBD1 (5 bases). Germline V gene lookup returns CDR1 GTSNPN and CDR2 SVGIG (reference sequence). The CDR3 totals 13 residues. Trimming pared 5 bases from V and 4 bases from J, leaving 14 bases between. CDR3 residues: CAWDTDSLYGYTF. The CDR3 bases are TGTGCCTGGGACACTGACAGCCTCTATGGCTACACCTTC.

CDR3 coding DNA: TGTGCCAGCAGCTCAGACACGGACACTGAAGCTTTCTTT. It specifies CASSSDTDTEAFF. This chain connects TRBV7-8 to TRBJ1-1, with unresolved D. V was cut by 4 bases and J by 3 bases, with 9 bases left in between. CDR3 length: 13 residues. In germline, CDR1 is SGHVS, CDR2 FQNEAQ. The full variable domain, rest sourced from reference TRBV7-8 and TRBJ1-1, is GAGVSQSPRYKVAKRGQDVALRCDPISGHVSLFWYQQALGQGPEFLTYFQNEAQLDKSGLPSDRFFAERPEGSVSTLKIQRTQQEDSAVYLCASSSDTDTEAFFGQGTRLTVV.

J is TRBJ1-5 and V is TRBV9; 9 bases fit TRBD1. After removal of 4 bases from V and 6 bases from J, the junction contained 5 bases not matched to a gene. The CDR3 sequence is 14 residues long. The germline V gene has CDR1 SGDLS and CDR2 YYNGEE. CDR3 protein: CASSFSDRGQPQHF. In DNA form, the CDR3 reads TGTGCCAGCAGCTTCTCGGACAGGGGTCAGCCCCAGCATTTT.

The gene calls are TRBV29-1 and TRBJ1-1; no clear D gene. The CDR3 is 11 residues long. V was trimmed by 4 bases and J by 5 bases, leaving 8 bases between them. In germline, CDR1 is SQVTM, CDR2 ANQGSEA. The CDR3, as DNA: TGCAGCGTTGTACACGAAACTGAAGCTTTCTTT. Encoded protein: CSVVHETEAFF.

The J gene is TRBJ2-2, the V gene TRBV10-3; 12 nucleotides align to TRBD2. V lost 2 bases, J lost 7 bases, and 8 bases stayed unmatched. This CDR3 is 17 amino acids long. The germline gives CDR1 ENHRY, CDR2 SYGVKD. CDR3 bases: TGTGCCATCAGTGAGGCTAGCGGGGGGGCATCTATCGGGGAGCTGTTTTTT. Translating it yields CAISEASGGASIGELFF.

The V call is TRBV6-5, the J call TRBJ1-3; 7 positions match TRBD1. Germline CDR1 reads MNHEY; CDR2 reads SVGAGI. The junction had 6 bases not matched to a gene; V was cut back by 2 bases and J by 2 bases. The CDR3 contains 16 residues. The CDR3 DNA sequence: TGTGCCAGCAGTTACGGATCCGGGACAGCTGGAAACACCATATATTTT. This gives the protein CASSYGSGTAGNTIYF.

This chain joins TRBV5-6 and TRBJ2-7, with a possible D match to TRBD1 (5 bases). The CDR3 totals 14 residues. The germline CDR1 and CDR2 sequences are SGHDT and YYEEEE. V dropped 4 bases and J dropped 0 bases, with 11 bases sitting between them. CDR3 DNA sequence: TGTGCCAGCAGCGTAACAGGTAACTCCTACGAGCAGTACTTC. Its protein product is CASSVTGNSYEQYF. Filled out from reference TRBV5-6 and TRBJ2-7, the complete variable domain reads DAGVTQSPTHLIKTRGQQVTLRCSPKSGHDTVSWYQQALGQGPQFIFQYYEEEERQRGNFPDRFSGHQFPNYSSELNVNALLLGDSALYLCASSVTGNSYEQYFGPGTRLTVT.

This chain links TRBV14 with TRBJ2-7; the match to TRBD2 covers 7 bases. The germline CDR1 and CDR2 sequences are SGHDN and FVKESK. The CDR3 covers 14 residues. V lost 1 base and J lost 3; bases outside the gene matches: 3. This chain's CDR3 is CASSQAGGFYEQYF. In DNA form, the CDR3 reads TGTGCCAGCAGCCAAGCGGGGGGTTTCTACGAGCAGTACTTC.